One T cell receptor beta chain is described in this entry. The antigen remains unidentified. The CDR3 is 12 residues long. The V and J ends lost 8 bases and 1 base respectively, with 12 bases between them. Germline CDR1 and CDR2: DFQATT and SNEGSKA (reference sequence). This sample was taken from a study of breast tumors, draining lymph nodes, adjacent tissues. Study-level findings and limits: That most tumor T cells come from lymph nodes remained unproven. Tumor repertoires ranked between lymph nodes and nontumor tissue in diversity, with V and J gene preferences. Tumor and nontumor repertoires were significantly more similar in luminal-like than in basal-like breast cancer. Data fit most tumor T cells coming from lymph node, expanding in tumor.

TCRdb reanalysed the multiplex PCR reads using MiXCR and keeps one entry per CDR3 protein. This sample yields around 230,000 distinct CDR3 sequences, of which 30% to 35% are seen a single time; about 3.9% belongs to the top ten. Breast cancer patients provided tissue from their axillary draining lymph nodes. Material: axillary lymph node tissue. The receptor was isolated from a female donor with breast cancer. Some clones in this sample may be carry-over from other donors' samples. The chain joins TRBV20-1 to TRBJ2-7, with D perhaps assigned TRBD1 or TRBD2 (5 bases each). CDR3 sequence: CSSTGPSYEQYF. The CDR3 DNA follows: TGCAGTTCGACGGGACCTTCCTACGAGCAGTACTTC.